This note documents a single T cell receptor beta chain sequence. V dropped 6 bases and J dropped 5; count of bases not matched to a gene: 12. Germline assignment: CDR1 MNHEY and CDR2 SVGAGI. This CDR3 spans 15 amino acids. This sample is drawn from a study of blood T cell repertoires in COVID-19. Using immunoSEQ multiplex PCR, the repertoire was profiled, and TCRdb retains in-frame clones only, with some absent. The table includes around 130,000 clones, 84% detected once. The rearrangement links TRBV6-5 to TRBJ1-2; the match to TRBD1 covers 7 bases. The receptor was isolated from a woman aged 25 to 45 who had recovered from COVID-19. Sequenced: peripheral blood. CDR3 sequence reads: CASRIATGQNYGYTF. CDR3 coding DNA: TGTGCCAGCAGGATCGCAACGGGACAGAATTATGGCTACACCTTC.